This TCR beta chain comes out of a study of blood T cell repertoires in COVID-19. Participants, roughly 18 to 90 years old, spanned around 26 US areas. Self-reported history from a screening survey and questionnaire set each donor's cohort. Among Cohort 3 donors, those recovered had two negative PCRs, clearance, or symptom resolution. Profiling relied on immunoSEQ multiplex PCR, and the TCRdb table lists in-frame clones only, not all of them. The sample carries over 200,000 clones, roughly 80% recorded once. The junction had 7 bases not matched to a gene; V was cut back by 6 bases and J by 5 bases. Germline loops: CDR1 WNHNN, CDR2 SYGVQD (reference sequence). CDR3 length: 14 residues.

Specimen: PBMCs or T cells enriched from blood (not recorded which). The sequence came from a man in his 60s who had recovered from COVID-19. The J gene is TRBJ2-5, the V gene TRBV10-1; TRBD1 matches 9 bases. DNA for the CDR3: TGCGCCAGCAGGGAGGGACAGGGCGTGGAGACCCAGTACTTC. Translated: CASREGQGVETQYF.